This record looks at one T cell receptor beta chain sequence and its context. The antigen is unknown. This sample is part of a study of human thymus T cells. Resections from corrective heart surgery supplied the thymus tissue. Healthy Finnish infants undergoing corrective surgery for congenital heart defects were the donors. TCRdb's copy holds only in-frame clones and misses some; the assay was immunoSEQ multiplex PCR. The sample consists of roughly 130,000 clones, just under 95% of them appearing once. The germline V gene has CDR1 SGHVS and CDR2 FNYEAQ. Trimming took off 5 bases at V and 3 bases at J, with 11 bases between the two ends. The CDR3 has 13 residues. General observations from the study: Thymic and blood repertoires showed apparently biased V and J gene usage. Related research examined unrelated individuals and reported that their thymic repertoires overlapped highly.

Sequences were obtained from thymus tissue. The TCR originated in a boy younger than two with a congenital heart defect but otherwise immunologically healthy. The V call is TRBV7-6, the J call TRBJ2-7; D remains ambiguous. For the CDR3, the DNA is TGTGCCAGCAGCACCATCCTGGGCTACGAGCAGTACTTC. The encoded protein is CASSTILGYEQYF.